This T cell receptor (beta chain) was profiled in a study of T cell responses to AZD1222 COVID-19 vaccine. Whole-study findings and limits: Baseline seropositivity characterized only six AZD1222 recipients. With dominance at 160-218 and 743-854, vaccine-associated CD4 TCRs spanned spike. The donor cohort was predominantly white British with a female majority, and clonal diversity may have been underestimated.

Turning to this clone: What it binds is not known.

Germline-derived CDR1 and CDR2 are SGDLS and YYNGEE. The CDR3 extends over 16 amino acids. V lost 0 bases to trimming and J lost 6 bases, with 16 bases between them. Method: immunoSEQ multiplex PCR; TCRdb's copy keeps in-frame clones and lacks some. This sample has about 100,000 clones; approximately 87% occur once, and the top ten carry 4% to 4.5%. This material consisted of peripheral blood, taken on day 0 of MenACWY control vaccination. The TCR comes from an adult in good health. The rearrangement joins TRBV9 to TRBJ2-1; TRBD1 is a possible D gene (6 bases). CDR3 loop: CASSVAWSGTFNEQFF. CDR3 DNA sequence: TGTGCCAGCAGCGTAGCTTGGTCCGGGACATTCAATGAGCAGTTCTTC.